The 2 T cell receptor beta chains reported below all come from one sample, sequenced in a study of T cell repertoires in cytomegalovirus infection. MiXCR was run by TCRdb on the reads, yielding one entry per CDR3 protein. The repertoire holds 900,000 to 950,000 distinct CDR3 sequences, with 30% to 40% as singletons. These receptors lack a known antigen. Here the sequenced sample was cultured CD8+ T cells from PBMCs, taken from culture after CMV antigen stimulation. The receptors were gathered from a human donor in good health (CMV status not recorded). Some clones in this sample may be carry-over from other donors' samples.

This clonotype was seen many times. The V call is TRBV6-6, the J call TRBJ1-5; 7 bases are a match to TRBD1. Germline CDR1 MNHNY, CDR2 SVGAGI (reference sequence). The CDR3 spans 14 residues. V was clipped by 4 bases and J by 6 bases; unmatched bases: 6. CDR3 protein: CASSWQGVAQPQHF. The CDR3 DNA sequence: TGTGCCAGCAGTTGGCAGGGGGTAGCTCAGCCCCAGCATTTT.

In its sample, this clonotype was seen a few times. Mismatch with germline at one junction end may stem from a read error. The J gene is TRBJ2-4, the V gene TRBV7-6; D gene uncertain. The V gene's germline CDR1 is SGHVS and CDR2 FNYEAQ. This CDR3 contains 20 residues. CDR3 nucleotide sequence: TGTGCTAGCAGCTGCTTTGGCCCCCTTCAGAAAGGGAAAGCCAAAAACATTCAGTACTTC. Protein: CASSCFGPLQKGKAKNIQYF.